A selection of T cell receptor beta chains follows, all from one sample in a study of blood T cells in healthy people across ages. MiXCR was run by TCRdb on the 5' RACE reads, yielding one entry per CDR3 protein. The sample includes some 940,000 distinct CDR3 sequences, just under 30% of them seen just once. These data were likewise used in another study, on T cells of mothers and their children.

Sample: blood. These receptors all stem from a woman between 40 and 50 years old in good health. CDR3s include the opening cysteine and the closing phenylalanine or tryptophan. A D gene is named only where the DNA matches it firmly. Size values are once, few and many counts, or a class for expanded clones, and some rows have none.

j_call: TRBJ2-3; v_call: TRBV21-1; clone_size: few; d_call: .; cdr3_aa: CASSPRLAGSDTQYF; cdr3_nt: TGTGCCAGCAGCCCCAGACTAGCGGGTTCAGATACGCAGTATTTT
j_call: TRBJ1-2; v_call: TRBV5-1; clone_size: .; d_call: TRBD1; cdr3_aa: CASSPDGTGDGYTF; cdr3_nt: TGCGCCAGCAGCCCAGATGGGACAGGGGACGGCTACACCTTC
j_call: TRBJ2-2; v_call: TRBV10-3; clone_size: .; d_call: TRBD2; cdr3_aa: CAISESGGRANTGELFF; cdr3_nt: TGTGCCATCAGTGAGTCAGGCGGGAGGGCCAACACCGGGGAGCTGTTTTTT
j_call: TRBJ2-3; v_call: TRBV5-5; clone_size: many; d_call: .; cdr3_aa: CASPNEGGSTDTQYF; cdr3_nt: TGTGCCAGCCCCAACGAGGGGGGGAGCACAGATACGCAGTATTTT
j_call: TRBJ2-7; v_call: TRBV7-9; clone_size: many; d_call: .; cdr3_aa: CASSLLQLGSSYEQYF; cdr3_nt: TGTGCCAGCAGCCTACTCCAGTTGGGGTCTTCCTACGAGCAGTACTTC
j_call: TRBJ2-7; v_call: TRBV4-1; clone_size: many; d_call: .; cdr3_aa: CASSQDDDEQYF; cdr3_nt: TGCGCCAGCAGCCAAGACGACGACGAGCAGTACTTC
j_call: TRBJ2-5; v_call: TRBV12-3/TRBV12-4; clone_size: many; d_call: .; cdr3_aa: CASSLEARETQYF; cdr3_nt: TGTGCCAGCAGTTTAGAGGCCCGAGAGACCCAGTACTTC
j_call: TRBJ1-1; v_call: TRBV20-1; clone_size: .; d_call: TRBD1; cdr3_aa: CGGDRAGTEAFF; cdr3_nt: TGCGGGGGGGACAGGGCGGGCACTGAAGCTTTCTTT
j_call: TRBJ2-3; v_call: TRBV7-3; clone_size: .; d_call: TRBD1; cdr3_aa: CASSPQGQDFSTDTQYF; cdr3_nt: TGTGCCAGCAGCCCCCAGGGACAGGACTTTAGCACAGATACGCAGTATTTT
j_call: TRBJ2-3; v_call: TRBV12-3/TRBV12-4; clone_size: .; d_call: TRBD2; cdr3_aa: CASSFTSGSTDAQYF; cdr3_nt: TGTGCCAGCAGTTTTACTAGCGGGAGTACAGATGCGCAGTATTTT
j_call: TRBJ2-5; v_call: TRBV2; clone_size: .; d_call: .; cdr3_aa: CASSIKRGETQYF; cdr3_nt: TGTGCCAGCAGTATTAAAAGGGGGGAGACCCAGTACTTC
j_call: TRBJ2-5; v_call: TRBV4-3; clone_size: few; d_call: TRBD2; cdr3_aa: CASSQDRLGGGAMETQYF; cdr3_nt: TGCGCCAGCAGCCAAGATCGGTTAGGCGGGGGGGCCATGGAGACCCAGTACTTC
j_call: TRBJ1-1; v_call: TRBV4-1; clone_size: .; d_call: .; cdr3_aa: CASGNRVGGVKHTEAFF; cdr3_nt: TGCGCCAGCGGAAACAGGGTCGGGGGTGTGAAGCACACTGAAGCTTTCTTT
j_call: TRBJ2-4; v_call: TRBV27; clone_size: .; d_call: TRBD2; cdr3_aa: CASSFGLAGEQYF; cdr3_nt: TGTGCCAGCAGTTTTGGGCTAGCGGGTGAGCAGTACTTC
j_call: TRBJ1-6; v_call: TRBV11-2; clone_size: .; d_call: TRBD1; cdr3_aa: CASSWTGPSDSPLHF; cdr3_nt: TGTGCCAGCAGCTGGACAGGGCCATCGGATTCACCCCTCCACTTT
j_call: TRBJ1-5; v_call: TRBV29-1; clone_size: few; d_call: TRBD1; cdr3_aa: CSVGESRDRYQPQHF; cdr3_nt: TGCAGCGTCGGTGAGTCCCGGGACAGGTATCAGCCCCAGCATTTT
j_call: TRBJ1-2; v_call: TRBV7-2; clone_size: once; d_call: .; cdr3_aa: CASSFDENYGYTF; cdr3_nt: TGTGCCAGCAGCTTTGATGAAAACTATGGCTACACCTTC
j_call: TRBJ2-7; v_call: TRBV5-1; clone_size: many; d_call: .; cdr3_aa: CASGPKRGTADYEQYF; cdr3_nt: TGCGCCAGCGGACCAAAACGGGGAACAGCAGACTACGAGCAGTACTTC